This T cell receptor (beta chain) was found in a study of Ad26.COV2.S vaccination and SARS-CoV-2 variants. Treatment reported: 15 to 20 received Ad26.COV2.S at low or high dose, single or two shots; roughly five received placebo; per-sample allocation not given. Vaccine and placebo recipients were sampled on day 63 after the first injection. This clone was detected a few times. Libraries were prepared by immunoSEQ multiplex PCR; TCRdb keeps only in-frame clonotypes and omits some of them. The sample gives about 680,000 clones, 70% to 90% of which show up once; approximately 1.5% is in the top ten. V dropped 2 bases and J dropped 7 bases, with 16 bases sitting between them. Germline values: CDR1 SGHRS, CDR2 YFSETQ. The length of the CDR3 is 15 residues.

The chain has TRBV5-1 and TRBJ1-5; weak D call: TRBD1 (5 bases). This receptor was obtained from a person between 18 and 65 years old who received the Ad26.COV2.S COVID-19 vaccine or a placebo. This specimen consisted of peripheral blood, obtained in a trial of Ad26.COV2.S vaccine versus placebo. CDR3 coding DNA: TGCGCCAGCAGCTTAGGCACAGGAATGCACCAGCCCCAGCATTTT. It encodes CASSLGTGMHQPQHF. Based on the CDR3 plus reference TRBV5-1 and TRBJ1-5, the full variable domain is KAGVTQTPRYLIKTRGQQVTLSCSPISGHRSVSWYQQTPGQGLQFLFEYFSETQRNKGNFPGRFSGRQFSNSRSEMNVSTLELGDSALYLCASSLGTGMHQPQHFGDGTRLSIL.